A single sample gave rise to the 27 T cell receptor beta chains below, sequenced in a study of T cell repertoires in cytomegalovirus infection. For these TCRs, the target antigens are not known. TCRdb reprocessed the reads with MiXCR, giving one entry per CDR3 protein. The sample has hundreds of thousands of distinct CDR3 sequences, around 32% seen once. This material consisted of cultured PBMCs, taken from culture after CMV antigen stimulation. The receptor source for this set is a human donor in good health (CMV status not recorded). Some clones in this sample may be carry-over from other donors' samples.

The rearrangement uses TRBV10-3 and TRBJ2-7, with TRBD1 identical over 10 bases. Germline values: CDR1 ENHRY, CDR2 SYGVKD. The junction had 12 bases not matched to a gene; V was cut back by 1 base and J by 6 bases. There are 17 residues in the CDR3. The CDR3 nucleotides are TGTGCCATCAGTGAGTTTCACCGGGACAGGGGCCTGTTCGAGCAGTACTTC. It encodes CAISEFHRDRGLFEQYF.

This clonotype turned up a few times. This chain joins TRBV6-1 and TRBJ2-7; unclear D gene. The CDR3 is 15 residues long. V shed 10 bases and J shed 2 bases, with 21 bases lying between them. Germline assignment: CDR1 MNHNS and CDR2 SASEGT. The CDR3 bases are TGTGCCACCCAGATCCTAGGGAAATCTCCCTACGAGCAGTACTTC. Translation: CATQILGKSPYEQYF.

This clonotype appeared a single time. The CDR3 nucleotides are TGTGCCAGCAGCCCGTCCCCGGGGGGCAATGAGCAGTTCTTC. Translated: CASSPSPGGNEQFF. The chain employs TRBV5-5 and TRBJ2-1, with 7 bases aligning to TRBD2. This CDR3 is built from 14 residues. The germline gives CDR1 SGHKS, CDR2 YYEKEE (reference sequence). Trimming removed 4 bases from V and 6 bases from J; junction bases left unmatched: 7.

In this sample, this clonotype turned up many times. This rearrangement joins TRBV7-2 to TRBJ1-2; TRBD1 matches at 8 bases. The J segment lost 7 bases and the V segment lost 2 bases, leaving 6 bases of the junction unmatched. This CDR3 is built from 14 residues. Germline V gene lookup returns CDR1 SGHTA and CDR2 FQGNSA. The CDR3: CASSLTQGAGGYTF. CDR3 sequence (DNA): TGTGCCAGCAGCTTAACGCAGGGGGCCGGTGGCTACACCTTC. Combining the CDR3 with reference TRBV7-2 and TRBJ1-2 gives the whole variable domain GAGVSQSPSNKVTEKGKDVELRCDPISGHTALYWYRQSLGQGLEFLIYFQGNSAPDKSGLPSDRFSAERTGGSVSTLTIQRTQQEDSAVYLCASSLTQGAGGYTFGSGTRLTVV.

Only a few counts were recorded for this clonotype. This chain joins TRBV7-6 and TRBJ2-1, with TRBD2 matching over 9 bases. This CDR3 spans 16 amino acids. Germline V gene sequence: CDR1 SGHVS, CDR2 FNYEAQ. V shed 1 base and J 9 bases; nucleotides not matched to a gene: 10. CDR3 DNA: TGTGCCAGCAGCTTAGTGGCGGGAGGGAAAAGAGCTGAGCAGTTCTTC. It yields the protein CASSLVAGGKRAEQFF.

This clonotype was recorded at least ten times. The chain combines TRBV7-8 with TRBJ2-4; the D is unclear. The CDR3 spans 14 residues. The V end lost 5 bases, the J end lost 0 bases, and 8 bases lay between the germline ends. Germline loops: CDR1 SGHVS, CDR2 FQNEAQ. DNA for the CDR3: TGTGCCAGCAGCCCAGCGCTAGCCAAAAACATTCAGTACTTC. Residues: CASSPALAKNIQYF.

This clonotype was observed a few times. This chain links TRBV5-1 with TRBJ2-2; 7 bases are shared with TRBD1. J was trimmed by 3 bases and V by 5 bases; bases with no gene match: 16. The CDR3 has 18 residues. CDR1 and CDR2 (germline): SGHRS, YFSETQ. The CDR3 region has the DNA TGCGCCAGCAGTTCAACGATAACCGGGACAGCCTACACCGGGGAGCTGTTTTTT. Protein product: CASSSTITGTAYTGELFF.

The genes are TRBV7-6 and TRBJ1-1; D gene ambiguous. V gave up 7 bases and J gave up 8 bases, with 11 bases separating them. There are 11 residues in the CDR3. Germline-derived CDR1 and CDR2 are SGHVS and FNYEAQ. CDR3 DNA sequence: TGTGCCAGCAATAACTTGGAGGAAGCTTTCTTT. Its protein product is CASNNLEEAFF.

This clonotype was found many times. The chain couples TRBV7-2 to TRBJ1-4; no clear D gene. V was cut by 1 base and J by 8 bases, with 11 bases left in between. This CDR3 has 14 residues. Germline CDR1 and CDR2: SGHTA and FQGNSA. DNA for the CDR3: TGTGCCAGCAGCTTAGATGGAACCTGGGAAAAACTGTTTTTT. Translating it yields CASSLDGTWEKLFF.

This clonotype was recorded many times. The chain has TRBV7-2 and TRBJ2-3, with 10 positions matching TRBD2. J gave up 4 bases and V 4 bases, and 11 bases lay outside the gene matches. CDR1 and CDR2 (germline): SGHTA, FQGNSA. This CDR3 region has 17 residues. CDR3 sequence: CASSSLLSGRGADTQYF. Here the CDR3 DNA reads TGTGCCAGCAGCTCCCTACTCAGCGGGAGGGGGGCAGATACGCAGTATTTT.

The chain links TRBV28 to TRBJ2-7; D is tentatively TRBD1 or TRBD2 (5 bases each). Germline assignment: CDR1 MDHEN and CDR2 SYDVKM. The germline V and J ends were trimmed by 5 bases and 5 bases, with 16 bases remaining between them. The CDR3 consists of 14 residues. The CDR3: CASSPGPLIHEQYF. The CDR3 DNA reads TGTGCCAGCAGTCCGGGACCCCTAATCCACGAGCAGTACTTC.

This clonotype was observed a few times. The genes are TRBV7-6 and TRBJ1-1; D call uncertain. The germline V gene encodes CDR1 SGHVS and CDR2 FNYEAQ. This CDR3 has 19 amino acids. V lost 3 bases, J lost 0 bases, and 23 bases lay in between. The CDR3 is CASSFGRWKPTAMNTEAFF. In nucleotides, the CDR3 is TGTGCCAGCAGCTTCGGGAGATGGAAACCAACCGCTATGAACACTGAAGCTTTCTTT.

Only a few counts were recorded for this clonotype. This chain links TRBV4-3 with TRBJ1-1; D call uncertain. There are 15 residues in the CDR3. The germline V and J ends were trimmed by 1 base and 0 bases, with 9 bases remaining between them. The germline V gene has CDR1 LGHNA and CDR2 YSLEER. The CDR3 nucleotides are TGCGCCAGCAGCCAAGGTGGAACGGTGAACACTGAAGCTTTCTTT. Residues: CASSQGGTVNTEAFF.

This clonotype was detected only a few times. The V call is TRBV28, the J call TRBJ2-3; TRBD2 matches at 10 bases. Germline lookup yields CDR1 MDHEN and CDR2 SYDVKM. The CDR3 extends over 13 amino acids. CDR3 coding DNA: TGTGCTACCAGCGGGGGGGCCCGTGATACGCAGTATTTT. It is translated as CATSGGARDTQYF.

This clonotype showed up just a few times. Here the CDR3 DNA reads TGTGCCAGCAGAAAAGCGGGAAGTGGCGAGCAGTACGTC. It codes for CASRKAGSGEQYV. V gene TRBV12-3 or TRBV12-4 combines with J gene TRBJ2-7; 7 bases map to TRBD2. J was trimmed by 6 bases and V by 6 bases; bases with no gene match: 8. The CDR3 loop spans 13 amino acids.

This clonotype has just a few counts. V usage is TRBV7-8 and J usage is TRBJ2-6; D gene uncertain. Germline CDR1 is SGHVS and CDR2 is FQNEAQ. Trimming removed 6 bases at V and 0 bases at J, with 12 bases between. CDR3 length equals 16 residues. CDR3 sequence: CASSSRRVSGANVLTF. The CDR3 coding sequence is TGTGCCAGCAGTTCCCGACGAGTCTCTGGGGCCAACGTCCTGACTTTC.

V and J are TRBV5-4 and TRBJ2-1; the D gene is possibly TRBD1 (6 bases). The germline gives CDR1 SGHNT, CDR2 YYREEE (reference sequence). Deletions cut 3 bases from V and 3 bases from J, with 16 bases between. The CDR3 is 16 residues long. The CDR3, as DNA: TGTGCCAGCAGCTCCGCTGGGGGCCGTCGCTACAATGAGCAGTTCTTC. Translating gives CASSSAGGRRYNEQFF.

This clonotype appeared a few times. This chain uses TRBV12-3 or TRBV12-4 with TRBJ2-2; no definite D call. Trimming took 4 bases from V and 2 from J, leaving 5 bases between them. CDR3 length: 13 amino acids. The CDR3 here is CASSWFNTGELFF. DNA for the CDR3: TGTGCCAGCAGTTGGTTCAACACCGGGGAGCTGTTTTTT.

The chain joins TRBV27 to TRBJ2-7; 7 bases are shared with TRBD1. From germline, CDR1 is MNHEY and CDR2 SMNVEV (reference sequence). V was pared by 1 base and J by 5 bases, with 8 bases of the junction left unmatched. The CDR3 is 15 amino acids. In nucleotides, the CDR3 is TGTGCCAGCAGTTTATTTGGGACAGAATCCCACGAGCAGTACTTC. Protein: CASSLFGTESHEQYF.

The gene calls are TRBV2 and TRBJ2-1; D tentatively fits TRBD1 or TRBD2 (6 bases each). The germline V gene has CDR1 SNHLY and CDR2 FYNNEI. V was clipped by 3 bases and J by 8 bases, with 17 bases between them. CDR3 length equals 15 residues. The CDR3 DNA sequence: TGTGCCAGCAGTGACACGACATCAAGGGGGGATGAGCAGTTCTTC. Its protein product is CASSDTTSRGDEQFF.

This clonotype was detected only a few times. The chain is built from TRBV12-3 or TRBV12-4 and TRBJ2-7; D possibly corresponds to TRBD2 (5 bases). Trimming took 6 bases from V and 6 from J, leaving 12 bases between them. This CDR3 comprises 12 residues. DNA for the CDR3: TGTGCCAGCAGCCGGGGTTTGCGCGAGCAGTACTTC. This sequence encodes CASSRGLREQYF.

The chain employs TRBV5-1 and TRBJ2-3; weak D call: TRBD1 (7 bases). Deletions cut 2 bases from V and 5 bases from J, with 12 bases between. This CDR3 has 14 residues. Germline-derived CDR1 and CDR2 are SGHRS and YFSETQ. CDR3 protein: CASSFSGGGDTQYF. The DNA for the CDR3 is TGCGCCAGCAGCTTCTCAGGGGGAGGAGATACGCAGTATTTT.

This clonotype was counted between two and nine times. This CDR3 reads CASSQSLLPRGEQYF. CDR3 DNA: TGTGCCAGCAGCCAATCACTCCTCCCCAGAGGCGAGCAGTACTTC. The V call is TRBV7-9, the J call TRBJ2-7, with D unresolved. Trimming cost V 5 bases and J 6 bases, with 20 bases left between them. Germline CDR1 SEHNR, CDR2 FQNEAQ (reference sequence). CDR3 length: 15 residues.

This clonotype was seen more than once but under ten times. The CDR3 nucleotides read TGTGCCAGCAGCTTCGGAGGGCTAAAAGATACGCAGTATTTT. This gives the protein CASSFGGLKDTQYF. V usage is TRBV11-2 and J usage is TRBJ2-3; maybe TRBD2 (6 bases). This CDR3 comprises 14 residues. Trimming shortened V by 3 bases and J by 5 bases, and 12 bases separated the two germline ends. Germline V CDR1 and CDR2: SGHAT, FQNNGV. Drawing the rest from reference TRBV11-2 and TRBJ2-3, the complete variable domain is EAGVAQSPRYKIIEKRQSVAFWCNPISGHATLYWYQQILGQGPKLLIQFQNNGVVDDSQLPKDRFSAERLKGVDSTLKIQPAKLEDSAVYLCASSFGGLKDTQYFGPGTRLTVL.

This rearrangement joins TRBV7-9 to TRBJ2-2; 14 nucleotides agree with TRBD2. Germline assignment: CDR1 SEHNR and CDR2 FQNEAQ (reference sequence). With 5 bases clipped from V and 5 bases from J, the junction kept 7 bases outside the gene matches. The CDR3 covers 17 residues. The CDR3 region has the DNA TGTGCCAGCAGCGCAACGACTAGCGGGAGGGGGACCGGGGAGCTGTTTTTT. This codes for CASSATTSGRGTGELFF.

V usage is TRBV10-3 and J usage is TRBJ2-6; no clear D. V shed 0 bases and J shed 1 base, with 16 bases lying between them. Germline V gene lookup returns CDR1 ENHRY and CDR2 SYGVKD. CDR3 size: 19 residues. CDR3 DNA: TGTGCCATCAGTGAGTCGGGGAAAGGGTCGTCTTCTGGGGCCAACGTCCTGACTTTC. It yields the protein CAISESGKGSSSGANVLTF.

In this sample, this clonotype turned up once. The chain has TRBV5-1 and TRBJ1-1; the match to TRBD1 covers 9 bases. This CDR3 has 15 amino acids. V lost 4 bases to trimming and J lost 2 bases; unmatched junction nucleotides: 6. Germline V gene data show CDR1 as SGHRS and CDR2 as YFSETQ. The CDR3 DNA reads as TGCGCCAGCAGCACCGGGACAGGGCAAAACACTGAAGCTTTCTTT. Protein sequence: CASSTGTGQNTEAFF.